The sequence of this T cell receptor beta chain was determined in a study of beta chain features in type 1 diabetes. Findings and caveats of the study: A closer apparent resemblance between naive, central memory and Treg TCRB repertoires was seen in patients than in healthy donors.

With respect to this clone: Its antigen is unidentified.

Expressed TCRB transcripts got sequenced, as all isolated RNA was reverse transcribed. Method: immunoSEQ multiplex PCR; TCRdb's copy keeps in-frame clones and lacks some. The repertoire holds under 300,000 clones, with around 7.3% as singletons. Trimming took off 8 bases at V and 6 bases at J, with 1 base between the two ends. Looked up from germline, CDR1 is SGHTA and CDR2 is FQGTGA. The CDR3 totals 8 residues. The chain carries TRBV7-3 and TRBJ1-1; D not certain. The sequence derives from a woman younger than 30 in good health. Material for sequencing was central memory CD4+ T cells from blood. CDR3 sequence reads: CASPEAFF. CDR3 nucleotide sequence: TGTGCCAGCCCTGAAGCTTTCTTT.